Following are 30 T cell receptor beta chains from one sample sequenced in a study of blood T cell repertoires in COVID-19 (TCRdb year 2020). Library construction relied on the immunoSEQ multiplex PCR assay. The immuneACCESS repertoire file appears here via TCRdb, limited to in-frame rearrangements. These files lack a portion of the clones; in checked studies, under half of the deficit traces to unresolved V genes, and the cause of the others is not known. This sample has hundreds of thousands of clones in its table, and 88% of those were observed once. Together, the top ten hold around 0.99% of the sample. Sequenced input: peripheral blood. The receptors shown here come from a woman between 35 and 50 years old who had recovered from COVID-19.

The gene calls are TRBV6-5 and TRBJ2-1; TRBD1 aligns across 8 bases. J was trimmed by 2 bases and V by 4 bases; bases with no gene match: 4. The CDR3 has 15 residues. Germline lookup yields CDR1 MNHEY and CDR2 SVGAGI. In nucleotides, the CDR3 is TGTGCCAGCAGTTCCCCGGGACAGGCCTACAATGAGCAGTTCTTC. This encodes CASSSPGQAYNEQFF.

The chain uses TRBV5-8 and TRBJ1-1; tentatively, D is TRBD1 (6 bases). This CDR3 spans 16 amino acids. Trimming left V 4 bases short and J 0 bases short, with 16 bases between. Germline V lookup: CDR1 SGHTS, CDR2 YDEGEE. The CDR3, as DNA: TGTGCCAGCAGCGGGGGGGCAGGACTCATGAACACTGAAGCTTTCTTT. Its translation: CASSGGAGLMNTEAFF.

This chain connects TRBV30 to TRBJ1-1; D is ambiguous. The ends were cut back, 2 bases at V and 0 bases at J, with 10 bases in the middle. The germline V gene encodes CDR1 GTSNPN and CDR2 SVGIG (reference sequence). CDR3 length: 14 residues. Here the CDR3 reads CAWSPNGMNTEAFF. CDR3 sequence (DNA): TGTGCCTGGAGTCCCAACGGGATGAACACTGAAGCTTTCTTT.

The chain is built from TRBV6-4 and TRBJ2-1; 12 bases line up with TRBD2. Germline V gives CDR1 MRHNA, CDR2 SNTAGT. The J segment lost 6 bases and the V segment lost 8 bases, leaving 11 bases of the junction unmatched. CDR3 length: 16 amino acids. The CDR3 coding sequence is TGTGCCAGCTATGAACCTCTAGCGGGAGGGGCCAATGAGCAGTTCTTC. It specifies CASYEPLAGGANEQFF.

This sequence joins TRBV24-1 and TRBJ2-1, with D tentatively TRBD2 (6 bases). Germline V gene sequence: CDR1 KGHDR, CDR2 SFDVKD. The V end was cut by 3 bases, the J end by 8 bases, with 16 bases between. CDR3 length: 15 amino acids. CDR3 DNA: TGTGCCACCAGTGATCCTACCTTCGGGGGTTATGAGCAGTTCTTC. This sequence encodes CATSDPTFGGYEQFF.

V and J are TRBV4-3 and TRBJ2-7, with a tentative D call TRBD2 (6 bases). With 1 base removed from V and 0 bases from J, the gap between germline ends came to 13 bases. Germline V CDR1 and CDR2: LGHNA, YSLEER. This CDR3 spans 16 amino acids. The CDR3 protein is CASSQGGQRASYEQYF. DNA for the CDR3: TGCGCCAGCAGCCAAGGGGGCCAGCGGGCCTCCTACGAGCAGTACTTC.

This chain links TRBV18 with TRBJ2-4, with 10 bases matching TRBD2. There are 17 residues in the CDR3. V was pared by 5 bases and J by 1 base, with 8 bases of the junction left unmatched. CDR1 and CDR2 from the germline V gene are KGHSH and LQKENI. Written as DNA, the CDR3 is TGTGCCAGCTCAGGTCTAGCGGGAGTGGGGGCCAAAAACATTCAGTACTTC. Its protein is CASSGLAGVGAKNIQYF.

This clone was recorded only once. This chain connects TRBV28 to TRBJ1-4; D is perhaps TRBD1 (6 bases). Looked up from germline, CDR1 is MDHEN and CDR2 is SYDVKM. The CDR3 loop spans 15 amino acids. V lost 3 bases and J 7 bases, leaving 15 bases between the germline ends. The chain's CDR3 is CASSLRGRGGEKLFF. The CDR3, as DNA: TGTGCCAGCAGTTTGAGGGGCAGGGGTGGTGAAAAACTGTTTTTT.

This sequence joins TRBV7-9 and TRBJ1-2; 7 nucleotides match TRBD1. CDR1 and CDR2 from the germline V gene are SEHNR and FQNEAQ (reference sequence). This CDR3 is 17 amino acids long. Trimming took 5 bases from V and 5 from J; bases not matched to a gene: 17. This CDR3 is CASSPRGQIRASYGYTF. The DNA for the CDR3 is TGTGCCAGCAGCCCCCGGGGACAGATAAGAGCCTCTTATGGCTACACCTTC.

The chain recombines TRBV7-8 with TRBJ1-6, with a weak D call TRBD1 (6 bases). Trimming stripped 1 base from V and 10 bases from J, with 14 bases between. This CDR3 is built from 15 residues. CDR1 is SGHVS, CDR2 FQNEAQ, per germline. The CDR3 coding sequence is TGTGCCAGCAGCTTAGAGGCAGGGGTCGGGTCACCCCTCCACTTT. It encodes CASSLEAGVGSPLHF.

The chain's CDR3 is CASSLPGTGPRDGVGGYTF. For the CDR3, the DNA is TGTGCCAGCAGCTTACCTGGGACAGGGCCCCGGGATGGAGTGGGCGGCTACACCTTC. V usage is TRBV11-3 and J usage is TRBJ1-2, with 9 bases that match TRBD1. Germline CDR1 and CDR2: SGHNT and YENEEA. The CDR3 consists of 19 residues. The V gene end was trimmed by 2 bases and the J gene end by 8 bases; junction bases not matched to a gene: 21.

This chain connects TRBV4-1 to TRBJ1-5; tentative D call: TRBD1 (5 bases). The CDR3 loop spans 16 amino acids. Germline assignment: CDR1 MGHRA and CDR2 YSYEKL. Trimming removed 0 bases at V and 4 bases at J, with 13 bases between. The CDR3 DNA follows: TGCGCCAGCAGCCAAGAGGGGGGAGTGCTGAATCAGCCCCAGCATTTT. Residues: CASSQEGGVLNQPQHF.

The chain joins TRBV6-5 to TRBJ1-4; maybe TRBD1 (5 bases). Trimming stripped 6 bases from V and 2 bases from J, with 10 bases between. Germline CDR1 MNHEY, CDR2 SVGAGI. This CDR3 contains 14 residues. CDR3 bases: TGTGCCAGCAGCAAGACAGCGACTAATGAAAAACTGTTTTTT. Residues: CASSKTATNEKLFF.

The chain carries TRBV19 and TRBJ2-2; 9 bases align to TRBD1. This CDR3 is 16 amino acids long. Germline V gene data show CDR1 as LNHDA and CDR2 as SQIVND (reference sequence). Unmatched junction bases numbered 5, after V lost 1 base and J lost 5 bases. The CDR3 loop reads CASSIGSGTGTGELFF. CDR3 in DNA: TGTGCCAGTAGTATAGGGAGTGGGACAGGGACCGGGGAGCTGTTTTTT.

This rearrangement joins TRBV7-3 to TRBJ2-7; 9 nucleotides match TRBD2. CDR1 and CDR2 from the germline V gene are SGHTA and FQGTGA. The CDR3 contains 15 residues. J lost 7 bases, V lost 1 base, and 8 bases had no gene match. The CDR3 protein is CASSLIGGRAGEQYF. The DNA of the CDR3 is TGTGCCAGCAGCTTAATAGGCGGGAGGGCCGGGGAGCAGTACTTC.

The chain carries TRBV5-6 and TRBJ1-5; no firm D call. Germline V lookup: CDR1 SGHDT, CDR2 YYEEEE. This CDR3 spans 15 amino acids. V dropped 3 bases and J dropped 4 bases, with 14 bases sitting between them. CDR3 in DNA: TGTGCCAGCAGCTGGAGCACCCGAACGAATCAGCCCCAGCATTTT. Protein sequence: CASSWSTRTNQPQHF.

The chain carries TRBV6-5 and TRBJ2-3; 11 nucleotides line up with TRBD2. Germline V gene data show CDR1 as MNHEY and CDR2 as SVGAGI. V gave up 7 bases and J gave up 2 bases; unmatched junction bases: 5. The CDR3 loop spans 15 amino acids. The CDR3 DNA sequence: TGTGCCAGCACCCTAGCGGGAGGACCCACAGATACGCAGTATTTT. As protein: CASTLAGGPTDTQYF.

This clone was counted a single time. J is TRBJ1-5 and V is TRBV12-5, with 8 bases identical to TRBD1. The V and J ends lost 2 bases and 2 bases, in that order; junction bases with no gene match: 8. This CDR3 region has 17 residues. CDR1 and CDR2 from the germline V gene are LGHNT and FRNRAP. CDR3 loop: CASGLSRQGKGNQPQHF. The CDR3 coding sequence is TGTGCTAGTGGTTTGTCCAGACAGGGGAAGGGCAATCAGCCCCAGCATTTT.

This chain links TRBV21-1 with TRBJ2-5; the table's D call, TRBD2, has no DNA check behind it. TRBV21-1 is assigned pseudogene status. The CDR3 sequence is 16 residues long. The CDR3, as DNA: TGTGCCAGCAGCAAGGGGACTAGCGGGAAAGCGGAGACCCAGTACTTC. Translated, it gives CASSKGTSGKAETQYF.

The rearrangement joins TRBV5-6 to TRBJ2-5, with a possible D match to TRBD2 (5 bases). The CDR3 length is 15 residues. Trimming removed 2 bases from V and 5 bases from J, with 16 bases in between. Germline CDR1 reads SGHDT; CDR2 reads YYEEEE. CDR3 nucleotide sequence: TGTGCCAGCAGCTTCCGGGCCCTAGGCGGGGAGACCCAGTACTTC. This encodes CASSFRALGGETQYF.

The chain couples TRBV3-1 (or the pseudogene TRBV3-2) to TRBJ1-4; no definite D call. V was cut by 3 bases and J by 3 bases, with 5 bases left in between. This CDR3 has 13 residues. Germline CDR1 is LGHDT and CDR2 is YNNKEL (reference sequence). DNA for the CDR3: TGTGCCAGCAGCCAGGGCCCTAATGAAAAACTGTTTTTT. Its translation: CASSQGPNEKLFF.

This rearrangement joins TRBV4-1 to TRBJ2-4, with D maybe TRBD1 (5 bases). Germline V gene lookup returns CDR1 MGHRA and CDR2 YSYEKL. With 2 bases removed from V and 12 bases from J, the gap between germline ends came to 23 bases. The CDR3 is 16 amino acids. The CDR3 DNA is TGCGCCAGCAGCCAAACCCCGGGCTCCTCCCGTGGGGCTCAGTACTTC. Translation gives CASSQTPGSSRGAQYF.

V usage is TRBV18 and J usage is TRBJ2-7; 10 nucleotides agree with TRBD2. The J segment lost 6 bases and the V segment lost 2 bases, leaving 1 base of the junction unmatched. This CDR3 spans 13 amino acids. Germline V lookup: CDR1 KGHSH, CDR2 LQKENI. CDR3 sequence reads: CASSPGTSAEQYV. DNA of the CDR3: TGTGCCAGCTCACCAGGGACTAGCGCCGAGCAGTACGTC.

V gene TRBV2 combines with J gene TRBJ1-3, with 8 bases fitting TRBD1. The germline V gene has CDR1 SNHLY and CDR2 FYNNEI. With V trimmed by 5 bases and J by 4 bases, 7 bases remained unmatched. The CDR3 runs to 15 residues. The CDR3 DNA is TGTGCCAGCAGTCCCCCCAGACAGGGGGGAAACACCATATATTTT. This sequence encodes CASSPPRQGGNTIYF.

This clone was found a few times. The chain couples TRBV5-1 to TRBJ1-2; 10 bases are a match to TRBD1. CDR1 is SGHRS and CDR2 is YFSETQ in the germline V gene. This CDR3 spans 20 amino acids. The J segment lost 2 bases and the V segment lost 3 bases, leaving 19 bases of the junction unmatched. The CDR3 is CASSSPTVGDRGPQNYGYTF. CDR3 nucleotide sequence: TGCGCCAGCAGCTCCCCCACGGTCGGGGACAGGGGCCCCCAAAACTATGGCTACACCTTC.

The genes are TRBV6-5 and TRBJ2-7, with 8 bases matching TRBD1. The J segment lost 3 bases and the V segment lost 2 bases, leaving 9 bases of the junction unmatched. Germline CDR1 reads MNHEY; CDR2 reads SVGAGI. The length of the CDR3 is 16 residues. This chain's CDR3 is CASSYRAGTGNYEQYF. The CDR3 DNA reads TGTGCCAGCAGTTACCGCGCAGGGACAGGCAACTACGAGCAGTACTTC.

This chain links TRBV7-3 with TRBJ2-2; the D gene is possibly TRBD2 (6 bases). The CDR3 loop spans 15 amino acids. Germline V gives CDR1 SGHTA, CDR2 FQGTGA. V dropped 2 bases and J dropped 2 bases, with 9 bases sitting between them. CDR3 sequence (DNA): TGTGCCAGCAGCTTAGCGGGGCCTAACACCGGGGAGCTGTTTTTT. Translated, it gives CASSLAGPNTGELFF.

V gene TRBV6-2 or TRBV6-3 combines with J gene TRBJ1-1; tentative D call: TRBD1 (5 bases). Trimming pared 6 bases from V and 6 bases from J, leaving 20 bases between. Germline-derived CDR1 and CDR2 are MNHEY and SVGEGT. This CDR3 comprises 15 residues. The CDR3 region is CASSLSGVGAPEAFF. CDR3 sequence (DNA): TGTGCCAGCAGCCTATCGGGGGTAGGCGCCCCTGAAGCTTTCTTT.

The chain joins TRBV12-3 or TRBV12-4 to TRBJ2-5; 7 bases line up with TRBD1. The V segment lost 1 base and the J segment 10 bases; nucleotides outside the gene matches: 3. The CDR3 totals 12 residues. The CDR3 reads CASSLDAGGQYF. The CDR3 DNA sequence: TGTGCCAGCAGTTTAGACGCAGGGGGCCAGTACTTC.

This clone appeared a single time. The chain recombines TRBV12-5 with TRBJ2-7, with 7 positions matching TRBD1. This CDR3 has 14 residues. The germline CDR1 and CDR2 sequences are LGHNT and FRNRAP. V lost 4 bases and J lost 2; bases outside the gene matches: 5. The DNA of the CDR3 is TGTGCTAGTGGTTCCCGACAGGGACCCTACGAGCAGTACGTC. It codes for CASGSRQGPYEQYV.